This T cell receptor (beta chain) is drawn from a study of blood T cell repertoires in COVID-19. As for the study in general: Whether acute or convalescent, the COVID-19 samples came from the United States, Italy and Spain. The analysed material was cDNA or gDNA that came from T cells, B-cell-depleted T cells, or PBMCs.

In the study's own analysis: Reference gene primers were amplified, and this amplification served to estimate nucleated cell counts. Sequenced by immunoSEQ multiplex PCR; TCRdb stores in-frame clones only, minus some. V and J calls and clone size come straight from that table; D and trimming were deduced from the DNA. The top ten clones hold more than 1% of a sample with 130,000 to 150,000 clones, around 87% of them seen once. V gave up 4 bases and J gave up 5 bases; unmatched junction bases: 13. The CDR3 runs to 16 residues. Germline assignment: CDR1 LNHNV and CDR2 YYDKDF (reference sequence). The V call is TRBV15, the J call TRBJ1-1, with TRBD1 identical over 7 bases. Sequencing was done on a sample of PBMCs or T cells enriched from blood (not recorded which). This sequence was found in a woman in her 30s with acute COVID-19. This chain's CDR3 is CATSISGGLQGTEAFF. CDR3 DNA sequence: TGTGCCACCAGCATATCAGGGGGACTTCAAGGGACTGAAGCTTTCTTT.